Listed here are 6 T cell receptor beta chains from one sample, sequenced in a study of cytomegalovirus exposure and HLA in healthy donors. The primer mix had 60 Vbeta and 13 Jbeta primers. Some clones are missing from TCRdb's copy, which holds only in-frame ones; the method was immunoSEQ multiplex PCR. Of more than 150,000 clones listed, 70% to 90% are singletons. The source material was PBMCs. These receptors originate from a man between 18 and 35 years old in good health and CMV-seropositive.

The chain carries TRBV6-1 and TRBJ2-7; perhaps TRBD2 as D (6 bases). Germline CDR1 reads MNHNS; CDR2 reads SASEGT. This CDR3 region has 13 residues. Between the trimmed V and J ends, which lost 4 bases and 2 bases, there was a span of 9 bases. CDR3 region: CASSVGLTYEQYF. For the CDR3, the DNA is TGTGCCAGCAGTGTTGGACTAACCTACGAGCAGTACTTC.

The rearrangement links TRBV19 to TRBJ2-7, with D possibly being TRBD1 (6 bases). This CDR3 has 14 residues. In germline, CDR1 is LNHDA, CDR2 SQIVND (reference sequence). The V and J ends lost 5 bases and 1 base respectively, with 12 bases between them. The chain's CDR3 is CASSPQTGSYEQYF. For the CDR3, the DNA is TGTGCCAGTAGTCCCCAGACAGGATCCTACGAGCAGTACTTC.

This clone has more than one count but fewer than ten. The chain joins TRBV6-5 to TRBJ2-5, with D possibly matching TRBD1 (5 bases). Looked up from germline, CDR1 is MNHEY and CDR2 is SVGAGI. CDR3 length: 11 residues. The CDR3 nucleotides are TGTGTCGTAGCTAGGGGAGAGACCCAGTACTTC. Its translation: CVVARGETQYF.

The chain recombines TRBV7-9 with TRBJ2-1; the match to TRBD2 covers 9 bases. The V gene's germline CDR1 is SEHNR and CDR2 FQNEAQ (reference sequence). V shed 6 bases and J 4 bases; nucleotides not matched to a gene: 4. The CDR3 sequence is 14 residues long. The CDR3 sequence is CASRERGVYNEQFF. CDR3 DNA sequence: TGTGCCAGCAGAGAGCGGGGGGTTTACAATGAGCAGTTCTTC.

V usage is TRBV15 and J usage is TRBJ2-7; D possibly corresponds to TRBD2 (5 bases). Per germline, CDR1 LNHNV and CDR2 YYDKDF (reference sequence). The V gene lost 0 bases and the J gene lost 0 bases, with 12 bases spanning the gap. This CDR3 is 16 amino acids long. The CDR3: CATSRDVSSNSYEQYF. In nucleotides, the CDR3 is TGTGCCACCAGCAGAGATGTTTCTAGCAACTCCTACGAGCAGTACTTC. The full variable domain, in which reference TRBV15 and TRBJ2-7 provide the parts outside the CDR3, is DAMVIQNPRYQVTQFGKPVTLSCSQTLNHNVMYWYQQKSSQAPKLLFHYYDKDFNNEADTPDNFQSRRPNTSFCFLDIRSPGLGDTAMYLCATSRDVSSNSYEQYFGPGTRLTVT.

The chain couples TRBV10-1 to TRBJ2-7; D is perhaps TRBD2 (6 bases). Trimming left V 0 bases short and J 6 bases short, with 12 bases between. Germline CDR1 reads WNHNN; CDR2 reads SYGVQD (reference sequence). The CDR3 is 14 amino acids. The CDR3 region has the DNA TGCGCCAGCAGTGAGTCGGGGGGTCGCGCCGAGCAGTACTTC. It specifies CASSESGGRAEQYF.